This T cell receptor beta chain was recovered during a study of CD8 T cells in ankylosing spondylitis. Notes on the study in general: Characteristic, it appeared, of ankylosing spondylitis blood was a TCR beta motif of roughly eight highly homologous variants. Clones linked to disease were reported to show significant enrichment in matched ankylosing spondylitis synovial fluid.

V was pared by 4 bases and J by 2 bases, with 13 bases between. Germline assignment: CDR1 SGHRS and CDR2 YFSETQ. This CDR3 has 14 amino acids. A note on this clonotype: The target antigen is unknown.

TCRdb fed the 5' RACE reads into MiXCR, producing one record per CDR3 protein. The sample holds 670,000 or so distinct CDR3 sequences; under 20% are singletons and the top ten take around a fifth. The specimen sequenced was blood, either unsorted or a sorted T cell fraction (not recorded which). This TCR came from a male donor with ankylosing spondylitis. The chain couples TRBV5-1 to TRBJ2-7; maybe TRBD2 (5 bases). The CDR3 DNA reads as TGCGCCAGCAGCGAGAGCTGGGGAGCCTACGAGCAGTACTTC. It encodes CASSESWGAYEQYF.